The TCR beta chain under discussion was sequenced for a study of shared clonotypes between healthy human individuals. CD45RO-negative CD8 cells positively selected for CCR7 made up the naive population, which excluded terminally differentiated effector memory CD45RA+ cells. With 0 bases removed from V and 7 bases from J, the gap between germline ends came to 6 bases. This CDR3 spans 11 amino acids. CDR1 and CDR2 from the germline V gene are DFQATT and SNEGSKA (reference sequence). This clone has a single count. Repertoires were generated with immunoSEQ multiplex PCR, while TCRdb's copy carries only in-frame clones and drops some. The profile shows almost 700,000 clones, about 90% of them singletons.

The source is a man aged 30 to 39 in good health. The chain uses TRBV20-1 and TRBJ1-1; D not certain. Sequenced sample: naive CD8+ T cells sorted from blood. CDR3 amino acids: CSARENREAFF. The CDR3 coding sequence is TGCAGTGCTAGAGAAAATCGTGAAGCTTTCTTT.